Listed here is a single TCR beta chain. The data were obtained in a study of blood T cell repertoires in COVID-19. CDR3 size: 12 residues. Trimming shortened V by 8 bases and J by 1 base, and 8 bases separated the two germline ends. CDR1 LGHDT and CDR2 YNNKEL come from the germline V gene (reference sequence). In the original workflow: Counts of nucleated cells, estimated from reference gene primer amplification, were obtained. The protocol was immunoSEQ multiplex PCR, while the TCRdb copy is restricted to in-frame clones and leaves out a portion. The DNA was the basis for D and trimming; V, J and clone size are from that table. The sample has around 150,000 clones; approximately 91% are singletons.

This receptor was taken from a man aged 18 to 30 with acute or convalescent COVID-19. The chain joins TRBV3-1 (or the pseudogene TRBV3-2) to TRBJ1-1; D gene ambiguous. Sequencing input: peripheral blood. The CDR3 DNA reads TGTGCCAGCCGTCGACAGAACACTGAAGCTTTCTTT. Amino acids: CASRRQNTEAFF.